The sequence of this TCR beta chain was determined in a study of control samples from healthy donors and cancer patients (dated by TCRdb to the early 2020s). Comment on this clone: This clone's antigen is unknown. Qualities for individual bases were not recorded, and no much larger clone is one base off.

CDR1 and CDR2 are read off the germline V gene as SGHTA and FQGNSA. The V end loses 1 base and the J end loses 5 bases, and a stretch of 11 bases separates them. CDR3 length: 14 amino acids, cysteine to phenylalanine. Of the read, only the CDR3 DNA is kept; its 42 bases are in frame from base 1. To prepare the library, the immunoSEQ multiplex PCR assay was applied. TCRdb obtained this table from immuneACCESS and retained in-frame rearrangements with V and J assigned. These tables miss some clones; where compared with another copy, unresolved V genes account for less than half of the shortfall, and the remainder is unexplained. The sample table records 400,000 to 500,000 clones; over 75% of these occur just once. The biggest ten clones account for around 6.4% of the sample.

This receptor was taken from a man aged 35-49 years with head and neck cancer. The sequencing input was PBMCs. The chain links TRBV7-2 with TRBJ1-2, with no confidently assigned D gene. The DNA sequence reads TGTGCCAGCAGCTTAGTGCAGGAACTATATGGCTACACCTTC. This yields the protein CASSLVQELYGYTF.